The 25 T cell receptor beta chains below come from one sample, sequenced in a study of T cell responses to AZD1222 COVID-19 vaccine. Clones were sequenced by immunoSEQ multiplex PCR, and TCRdb holds only the in-frame ones, with some missing. Of more than 85,000 clones listed, around nine tenths were seen once; the top ten hold roughly 15%. The source material was peripheral blood, sampled 28 days after the second AZD1222 dose. The receptor set was obtained from an adult who received the AZD1222 COVID-19 vaccine.

V usage is TRBV5-1 and J usage is TRBJ2-7; a possible D gene is TRBD1 (5 bases). The CDR3 is 13 amino acids. V shed 3 bases and J shed 12 bases, with 19 bases lying between them. Germline CDR1 and CDR2: SGHRS and YFSETQ. The CDR3 coding sequence is TGCGCCAGCAGCTCGCCACAGGTTCTAGAACCGTACTTC. Protein sequence: CASSSPQVLEPYF.

The chain has TRBV6-1 and TRBJ2-5; D ambiguous. Germline loops: CDR1 MNHNS, CDR2 SASEGT. The V end was cut by 0 bases, the J end by 4 bases, with 9 bases between. The length of the CDR3 is 14 residues. CDR3 in amino acids: CASSEAPQIETQYF. The CDR3, as DNA: TGTGCCAGCAGTGAAGCCCCGCAGATAGAGACCCAGTACTTC.

This rearrangement joins TRBV11-2 to TRBJ1-2; the D is unclear. Germline V gene lookup returns CDR1 SGHAT and CDR2 FQNNGV. The germline V and J ends were trimmed by 5 bases and 5 bases, with 21 bases remaining between them. The CDR3 is made up of 16 amino acids. CDR3 residues: CASSHLIVRETYGYTF. In nucleotides, the CDR3 is TGTGCCAGCAGCCACCTTATTGTGCGGGAGACTTATGGCTACACCTTC. Based on the CDR3 plus reference TRBV11-2 and TRBJ1-2, the full variable domain is EAGVAQSPRYKIIEKRQSVAFWCNPISGHATLYWYQQILGQGPKLLIQFQNNGVVDDSQLPKDRFSAERLKGVDSTLKIQPAKLEDSAVYLCASSHLIVRETYGYTFGSGTRLTVV.

The chain joins TRBV28 to TRBJ1-4; D might be TRBD1 (6 bases). V lost 10 bases to trimming and J lost 5 bases, with 14 bases between them. Per germline, CDR1 MDHEN and CDR2 SYDVKM. The CDR3 is 13 amino acids. This chain's CDR3 is CATRGSGNEKLFF. For the CDR3, the DNA is TGTGCCACCAGGGGCTCTGGAAATGAAAAACTGTTTTTT.

The chain combines TRBV5-6 with TRBJ1-1; D is unclear. This CDR3 is 13 amino acids long. CDR1 and CDR2 (germline): SGHDT, YYEEEE. The V end was cut by 6 bases, the J end by 1 base, with 10 bases between. The CDR3 sequence is CASMFNGNTEAFF. The CDR3 DNA follows: TGTGCCAGCATGTTCAACGGGAACACTGAAGCTTTCTTT.

The chain recombines TRBV19 with TRBJ1-2; perhaps TRBD1 as D (6 bases). The CDR3 runs to 13 residues. With 7 bases removed from V and 7 bases from J, the gap between germline ends came to 16 bases. Germline assignment: CDR1 LNHDA and CDR2 SQIVND (reference sequence). CDR3 amino acids: CASIGGAGTGYTF. For the CDR3, the DNA is TGTGCCAGTATTGGGGGGGCGGGGACTGGCTACACCTTC.

The chain is built from TRBV24-1 and TRBJ2-3, with TRBD1 matching 7 bases. CDR1 KGHDR and CDR2 SFDVKD come from the germline V gene. The CDR3 sequence is 15 residues long. V lost 3 bases and J lost 5; bases outside the gene matches: 7. The DNA of the CDR3 is TGTGCCACCAGTGATCCTCGACAGGGCGTAGATACGCAGTATTTT. Protein sequence: CATSDPRQGVDTQYF.

The V call is TRBV28, the J call TRBJ2-7; TRBD1 matches 8 bases. Germline assignment: CDR1 MDHEN and CDR2 SYDVKM. V was pared by 6 bases and J by 3 bases, with 4 bases of the junction left unmatched. This CDR3 is built from 13 residues. The CDR3 sequence: CASRQGGSYEQYF. Written as DNA, the CDR3 is TGTGCCAGCAGACAGGGGGGAAGCTACGAGCAGTACTTC.

The V and J genes are TRBV6-5 and TRBJ1-4, with D possibly matching TRBD1 (5 bases). The CDR3 totals 14 residues. Germline CDR1 reads MNHEY; CDR2 reads SVGAGI. V lost 0 bases and J lost 3, with 5 bases in between. The CDR3 bases are TGTGCCAGCAGTTACTCAGGGGCTAATGAAAAACTGTTTTTT. This sequence encodes CASSYSGANEKLFF.

The CDR3 loop reads CATSDPHRGSGQPQHF. The CDR3 coding sequence is TGTGCCACCAGTGACCCCCACAGGGGTTCAGGTCAGCCCCAGCATTTT. The V call is TRBV24-1, the J call TRBJ1-5, with 7 bases aligning to TRBD1. Unmatched junction bases numbered 11, after V lost 4 bases and J lost 6 bases. The CDR3 consists of 16 residues. Germline V gene lookup returns CDR1 KGHDR and CDR2 SFDVKD.

The chain couples TRBV11-2 to TRBJ1-6; 7 nucleotides align to TRBD1. Germline-derived CDR1 and CDR2 are SGHAT and FQNNGV. There are 13 residues in the CDR3. J lost 18 bases, V lost 1 base, and 9 bases had no gene match. This CDR3 reads CASSLGPRDSRHF. DNA of the CDR3: TGTGCCAGCAGCTTAGGCCCCCGGGACAGTCGCCACTTT.

This sequence joins TRBV30 and TRBJ2-7, with 12 positions matching TRBD1. CDR1 and CDR2 from the germline V gene are GTSNPN and SVGIG (reference sequence). CDR3 size: 17 residues. V shed 4 bases and J 7 bases; nucleotides not matched to a gene: 17. The CDR3 bases are TGTGCCTGGACCAACCCAGGTGCGGGACAGGGGGCAAAAGAGCAGTACTTC. Translating gives CAWTNPGAGQGAKEQYF.

This clone rates as medium-sized (0.01 to 0.1%). This chain joins TRBV30 and TRBJ1-1; no clear D gene. The CDR3 contains 13 residues. V lost 0 bases and J 1 base, leaving 6 bases between the germline ends. Germline V gene lookup returns CDR1 GTSNPN and CDR2 SVGIG (reference sequence). The CDR3 DNA reads TGTGCCTGGAGTGTCACCGCGAACACTGAAGCTTTCTTT. Its translation is CAWSVTANTEAFF. Full variable domain (rest looked up from reference TRBV30 and TRBJ1-1): SQTIHQWPATLVQPVGSPLSLECTVEGTSNPNLYWYRQAAGRGLQLLFYSVGIGQISSEVPQNLSASRPQDRQFILSSKKLLLSDSGFYLCAWSVTANTEAFFGQGTRLTVV.

The gene calls are TRBV29-1 and TRBJ1-6, with 8 bases lining up with TRBD1. The CDR3 covers 13 residues. The V gene end was trimmed by 6 bases and the J gene end by 7 bases; junction bases not matched to a gene: 5. Germline V CDR1 and CDR2: SQVTM, ANQGSEA. This CDR3 is CSVGQGGNSPLHF. The CDR3 region has the DNA TGCAGCGTCGGACAGGGAGGGAATTCACCCCTCCACTTT.

This chain's CDR3 is CASSQGQGYNSPLHF. In DNA form, the CDR3 reads TGTGCCAGCAGCCAAGGACAGGGCTATAATTCACCCCTCCACTTT. The J gene is TRBJ1-6, the V gene TRBV4-2, with 7 bases fitting TRBD1. The J segment lost 3 bases and the V segment lost 1 base, leaving 0 bases of the junction unmatched. The length of the CDR3 is 15 residues. CDR1 is LGHNA, CDR2 YNFKEQ, per germline.

Of note for this clone: One junction end disagrees with the germline gene, perhaps due to a read error. This chain joins TRBV18 and TRBJ1-1; D not resolved. Germline V CDR1 and CDR2: KGHSH, LQKENI. The CDR3 runs 15 residues. Here the CDR3 reads CASSPPSQERRNLSF. The DNA of the CDR3 is TGTGCCAGCTCACCACCGTCCCAGGAAAGAAGGAACCTCTCCTTT.

The chain is built from TRBV3-1 (or the pseudogene TRBV3-2) and TRBJ2-1; 14 bases map to TRBD2. The CDR3 consists of 20 residues. V trimming: 2 bases; J trimming: 5 bases; junction bases outside the gene matches: 14. The germline V gene has CDR1 LGHDT and CDR2 YNNKEL (reference sequence). The CDR3 spells CASSQPGLAGERKGHNEQFF. CDR3 sequence (DNA): TGTGCCAGCAGCCAACCGGGACTAGCGGGAGAAAGGAAGGGCCACAATGAGCAGTTCTTC.

This sequence joins TRBV5-1 and TRBJ2-2, with 14 bases lining up with TRBD2. V shed 4 bases and J 3 bases; nucleotides not matched to a gene: 5. The CDR3 runs to 17 residues. The germline V gene has CDR1 SGHRS and CDR2 YFSETQ. CDR3 in DNA: TGCGCCAGCAGCCCCGGACTAGCGGGAGGACACACCGGGGAGCTGTTTTTT. It is translated as CASSPGLAGGHTGELFF.

This chain joins TRBV27 and TRBJ2-3; TRBD1 aligns across 7 bases. This CDR3 has 15 amino acids. Germline-derived CDR1 and CDR2 are MNHEY and SMNVEV (reference sequence). The trim removed 7 bases at V and 2 bases at J, leaving 9 bases unmatched. This CDR3 reads CASKGLTGYTDTQYF. CDR3 bases: TGTGCCAGCAAGGGTTTGACAGGGTACACAGATACGCAGTATTTT.

This clone was recorded a few times. The chain joins TRBV14 to TRBJ2-1; 9 bases agree with TRBD2. The V gene's germline CDR1 is SGHDN and CDR2 FVKESK. There are 15 residues in the CDR3. J lost 8 bases, V lost 4 bases, and 9 bases had no gene match. In nucleotides, the CDR3 is TGTGCCAGCAGCCCGCTAGCGGGAATCATGGATGAGCAGTTCTTC. As protein: CASSPLAGIMDEQFF.

The chain has TRBV7-2 and TRBJ1-6; maybe TRBD1 (5 bases). Trimming took 5 bases from V and 4 from J, leaving 9 bases between them. The CDR3 totals 14 residues. Germline loops: CDR1 SGHTA, CDR2 FQGNSA. Here the CDR3 reads CASSRDGYNSPLHF. The CDR3 DNA follows: TGTGCCAGCAGCCGGGACGGTTATAATTCACCCCTCCACTTT.

This clone was counted only a few times. J is TRBJ2-2 and V is TRBV6-4; D remains ambiguous. The CDR3 sequence is 13 residues long. The ends were cut back, 2 bases at V and 2 bases at J, with 3 bases in the middle. Germline values: CDR1 MRHNA, CDR2 SNTAGT. The CDR3 bases are TGTGCCAGCAGTGACCTAAACACCGGGGAGCTGTTTTTT. Protein sequence: CASSDLNTGELFF.

The CDR3 is CATSDPDRVGNTQYF. CDR3 DNA sequence: TGTGCCACCAGTGATCCGGACAGGGTCGGGAATACGCAGTATTTT. This chain connects TRBV24-1 to TRBJ2-3; TRBD1 matches at 8 bases. Germline V CDR1 and CDR2: KGHDR, SFDVKD. With 3 bases clipped from V and 7 bases from J, the junction kept 8 bases outside the gene matches. CDR3 size: 15 residues.

The V and J genes are TRBV5-1 and TRBJ2-2; a weak D match, TRBD2 (5 bases). From germline, CDR1 is SGHRS and CDR2 YFSETQ. Trimming shortened V by 0 bases and J by 1 base, and 7 bases separated the two germline ends. CDR3 length equals 15 residues. CDR3 sequence reads: CASSLEAENTGELFF. CDR3 nucleotide sequence: TGCGCCAGCAGCTTGGAAGCGGAGAACACCGGGGAGCTGTTTTTT.

This clone was picked up one time. The V and J genes are TRBV3-1 (or the pseudogene TRBV3-2) and TRBJ1-5, with 7 bases that match TRBD1. The V gene end was trimmed by 1 base and the J gene end by 2 bases; junction bases not matched to a gene: 2. Per the germline V gene, CDR1 is LGHDT and CDR2 is YNNKEL (reference sequence). The CDR3 spans 15 residues. The CDR3: CASSQGGTGNQPQHF. CDR3 sequence (DNA): TGTGCCAGCAGCCAAGGTGGGACAGGCAATCAGCCCCAGCATTTT.